Listed here are 20 T cell receptor beta chains from one sample, sequenced in a study of siplizumab effects on memory and regulatory T cells (dated by TCRdb to the late 2010s). The library was built by means of the immunoSEQ multiplex PCR assay. Held by TCRdb, this immuneACCESS table contains in-frame sequences only and omits some clones. Under half of the omission traces to an unresolved V gene where checked; the cause of the rest is unknown. The sample includes nearly 95,000 clones, with 94% observed a single time. Clones ranked in the top ten supply less than 0.4% of the sample. The sample was non-Treg CD4+ T cells sorted from blood. The cell subset or site label for this specimen denotes: FACS-sorted unstimulated CD4+ non-regulatory T cells. All receptors derive from a human donor in good health.

The genes are TRBV13 and TRBJ2-2; 8 bases fit TRBD2. V shed 5 bases and J 4 bases; nucleotides not matched to a gene: 6. The CDR3 runs 15 residues. Germline lookup yields CDR1 PRHDT and CDR2 FYEKMQ (reference sequence). The CDR3 loop is CASSLPGGGTGELFF. DNA for the CDR3: TGTGCCAGCAGCCTCCCGGGGGGGGGCACCGGGGAGCTGTTTTTT.

This chain joins TRBV30 and TRBJ1-5, with a possible D match to TRBD1 (5 bases). CDR1 is GTSNPN, CDR2 SVGIG, per germline (reference sequence). V lost 5 bases and J lost 6, with 14 bases in between. This CDR3 spans 13 amino acids. The CDR3 spells CAWSRAQGQPQHF. The DNA for the CDR3 is TGTGCCTGGTCCAGGGCTCAGGGTCAGCCCCAGCATTTT.

This CDR3 reads CASSLAHRGRDRDTQYF. The DNA for the CDR3 is TGTGCCAGCAGCTTAGCGCATCGGGGGCGTGACAGAGATACGCAGTATTTT. V gene TRBV7-9 combines with J gene TRBJ2-3; either TRBD1 or TRBD2 may supply D (6 bases each). This CDR3 region has 17 residues. Trimming took off 0 bases at V and 5 bases at J, with 18 bases between the two ends. CDR1 and CDR2 from the germline V gene are SEHNR and FQNEAQ (reference sequence). Variable domain in full (rest from reference TRBV7-9 and TRBJ2-3): DTGVSQNPRHKITKRGQNVTFRCDPISEHNRLYWYRQTLGQGPEFLTYFQNEAQLEKSRLLSDRFSAERPKGSFSTLEIQRTEQGDSAMYLCASSLAHRGRDRDTQYFGPGTRLTVL.

The gene calls are TRBV30 and TRBJ2-7, with D possibly TRBD1 on 7 matching bases. Germline CDR1 and CDR2: GTSNPN and SVGIG (reference sequence). The CDR3 totals 12 residues. V shed 7 bases and J shed 4 bases, with 14 bases lying between them. Here the CDR3 DNA reads TGTGCCTTGGTCAGGGGGGCTTACGAGCAGTACTTC. It is translated as CALVRGAYEQYF. Looking up the rest from reference TRBV30 and TRBJ2-7 gives the full variable domain: SQTIHQWPATLVQPVGSPLSLECTVEGTSNPNLYWYRQAAGRGLQLLFYSVGIGQISSEVPQNLSASRPQDRQFILSSKKLLLSDSGFYLCALVRGAYEQYFGPGTRLTVT.

The chain carries TRBV6-5 and TRBJ1-3; the D gene is possibly TRBD1 (5 bases). V was shortened by 4 bases and J by 0 bases, with 13 bases between the two germline ends. This CDR3 is built from 16 residues. CDR1 and CDR2 from the germline V gene are MNHEY and SVGAGI. CDR3 nucleotides: TGTGCCAGCAGTTGGGGTCGGGGGAGCTCTGGAAACACCATATATTTT. Its protein is CASSWGRGSSGNTIYF.

V is TRBV4-3 and J is TRBJ2-4; 11 nucleotides line up with TRBD2. The CDR3 is made up of 14 amino acids. Germline V gene sequence: CDR1 LGHNA, CDR2 YSLEER. The ends lost 3 bases at V and 6 bases at J; junction bases unmatched: 1. CDR3 sequence: CASSHGTSGNIQYF. Written as DNA, the CDR3 is TGCGCCAGCAGCCACGGGACTAGCGGAAACATTCAGTACTTC.

The chain is built from TRBV19 and TRBJ1-2, with 7 bases matching TRBD1. Per germline, CDR1 LNHDA and CDR2 SQIVND (reference sequence). This CDR3 region has 15 residues. The J segment lost 14 bases and the V segment lost 4 bases, leaving 19 bases of the junction unmatched. CDR3 nucleotides: TGTGCCAGTAGTAACGCTCTCGGACAGGCCCCAGTCATAACCTTC. It encodes CASSNALGQAPVITF.

This chain uses TRBV4-3 with TRBJ1-1; D is possibly TRBD1 (6 bases). The CDR3 sequence is 15 residues long. CDR1 is LGHNA and CDR2 is YSLEER in the germline V gene. The V gene lost 0 bases and the J gene lost 7 bases, with 15 bases spanning the gap. CDR3 region: CASSQDEGGTGEAFF. The CDR3 nucleotides read TGCGCCAGCAGCCAAGATGAGGGGGGAACAGGTGAAGCTTTCTTT.

The chain couples TRBV10-3 to TRBJ2-7; the D gene is possibly TRBD2 (6 bases). The germline CDR1 and CDR2 sequences are ENHRY and SYGVKD. CDR3 size: 12 residues. Trimming took off 7 bases at V and 6 bases at J, with 13 bases between the two ends. The CDR3 here is CAIKGLEVEQYF. The CDR3 DNA sequence: TGTGCCATCAAGGGACTCGAGGTCGAGCAGTACTTC.

The rearrangement joins TRBV6-1 to TRBJ2-1; 12 nucleotides match TRBD1. V lost 2 bases, J lost 3 bases, and 5 bases stayed unmatched. CDR1 MNHNS and CDR2 SASEGT come from the germline V gene. The CDR3 is 17 residues long. CDR3 sequence: CASSERGTGGFYNEQFF. CDR3 in DNA: TGTGCCAGCAGTGAAAGGGGGACAGGGGGCTTCTACAATGAGCAGTTCTTC.

The chain uses TRBV18 and TRBJ2-3; 8 nucleotides match TRBD1. V gave up 5 bases and J gave up 0 bases; unmatched junction bases: 4. The CDR3 is made up of 15 amino acids. Germline V lookup: CDR1 KGHSH, CDR2 LQKENI. Here the CDR3 DNA reads TGTGCCAGCTCATCGGACAGGGCTAGCACAGATACGCAGTATTTT. Amino acid sequence: CASSSDRASTDTQYF.

The chain links TRBV18 to TRBJ1-4; perhaps TRBD1 as D (6 bases). From germline, CDR1 is KGHSH and CDR2 LQKENI. The V and J ends lost 1 base and 7 bases respectively, with 7 bases between them. The CDR3 runs 13 residues. As DNA, the CDR3 is TGTGCCAGCTCACCACAACAGGGTGAAAAACTGTTTTTT. Its translation: CASSPQQGEKLFF. The complete variable domain, with remaining parts taken from reference TRBV18 and TRBJ1-4, reads NAGVMQNPRHLVRRRGQEARLRCSPMKGHSHVYWYRQLPEEGLKFMVYLQKENIIDESGMPKERFSAEFPKEGPSILRIQQVVRGDSAAYFCASSPQQGEKLFFGSGTQLSVL.

The J gene is TRBJ2-5, the V gene TRBV2, with unresolved D. Trimming shortened V by 5 bases and J by 3 bases, and 19 bases separated the two germline ends. The CDR3 length is 16 residues. CDR1 SNHLY and CDR2 FYNNEI come from the germline V gene. CDR3 in amino acids: CASSNPGGPLKETQYF. DNA of the CDR3: TGTGCCAGCAGTAACCCGGGTGGCCCACTAAAAGAGACCCAGTACTTC.

The rearrangement uses TRBV7-9 and TRBJ2-7, with 8 bases identical to TRBD1. The V and J ends lost 5 bases and 1 base, in that order; junction bases with no gene match: 4. This CDR3 region has 14 residues. Germline assignment: CDR1 SEHNR and CDR2 FQNEAQ (reference sequence). The chain's CDR3 is CASSAGQGSYEQYF. DNA for the CDR3: TGTGCCAGCAGCGCCGGACAGGGATCCTACGAGCAGTACTTC.

This clone was seen only once. This chain uses TRBV6-1 with TRBJ2-7, with 7 positions matching TRBD1. Trimming at V came to 6 bases and at J to 2 bases, leaving 7 bases not matched to a gene. The CDR3 has 14 residues. Germline V lookup: CDR1 MNHNS, CDR2 SASEGT. CDR3 DNA: TGTGCCAGCAGCCAAACGGACAGGACCTACGAGCAGTACTTC. Translated: CASSQTDRTYEQYF.

V gene TRBV11-2 combines with J gene TRBJ2-3, with 8 bases lining up with TRBD2. The ends lost 5 bases at V and 4 bases at J; junction bases unmatched: 17. The germline gives CDR1 SGHAT, CDR2 FQNNGV. The CDR3 loop spans 18 amino acids. CDR3 protein: CASSRRGREVLVADTQYF. DNA for the CDR3: TGTGCCAGCAGCCGCCGGGGGCGGGAGGTTTTGGTGGCAGATACGCAGTATTTT.

The genes are TRBV27 and TRBJ1-5; D gene uncertain. Looked up from germline, CDR1 is MNHEY and CDR2 is SMNVEV (reference sequence). This CDR3 is 15 amino acids long. Trimming removed 10 bases from V and 1 base from J, with 17 bases in between. The CDR3 bases are TGTGCCACCCTTCCTGCGGCCCTAAGCAATCAGCCCCAGCATTTT. It codes for CATLPAALSNQPQHF.

CDR3: CASSFRGYGPNEQFF. The CDR3 coding sequence is TGTGCCAGCAGTTTTCGCGGGTACGGGCCCAATGAGCAGTTCTTC. The genes are TRBV28 and TRBJ2-1; possible D gene TRBD2, 5 bases. This CDR3 comprises 15 residues. Looked up from germline, CDR1 is MDHEN and CDR2 is SYDVKM. Trimming left V 3 bases short and J 6 bases short, with 15 bases between.

The chain links TRBV5-4 to TRBJ2-3; 10 bases fit TRBD1. Germline values: CDR1 SGHNT, CDR2 YYREEE (reference sequence). Trimming at V came to 0 bases and at J to 6 bases, leaving 7 bases not matched to a gene. This CDR3 spans 16 amino acids. The CDR3: CASSLETTGGADTQYF. The CDR3 nucleotides are TGTGCCAGCAGCTTGGAGACGACAGGGGGCGCGGATACGCAGTATTTT.

The chain couples TRBV4-1 to TRBJ2-2; D not resolved. With 3 bases removed from V and 1 base from J, the gap between germline ends came to 9 bases. Germline V gene sequence: CDR1 MGHRA, CDR2 YSYEKL. This CDR3 region has 15 residues. The DNA of the CDR3 is TGCGCCAGCAGCCAGCCGACGAGGAACACCGGGGAGCTGTTTTTT. Protein: CASSQPTRNTGELFF.